This T cell receptor beta chain was documented in a study of blood T cells in healthy people across ages (dated by TCRdb to the mid-2010s). Notes on the research overall: Template switching captured roughly one uniquely barcoded TCR beta cDNA molecule per two T cells in model experiments. Age-related changes in TCR beta repertoire diversity were measured in the study by deep sequencing normalized with unique cDNA molecular identifiers. Donors were grouped into four age groups: young (average 16 years), middle-aged (about 38), aged (about 60) and long-lived (approximately 81). Donors of different ages were randomly distributed across sequencing lanes to avoid experimental bias. For two donors (one aged 18 to 29 and one aged 80 or older), the study analyzed two additional independent replicas of 1 million unique cDNA reads from the same blood draw. What the study reported, not specific to this receptor: Total diversity estimates from one million sequenced T cells were considered lower bounds and underestimates. There was a strong correlation between observed TCR beta diversity and the percentage of naive T cells measured by flow cytometry. As age increased, observed TCR beta diversity per million T cells dropped in a roughly linear way, and a significant reduction was already evident by age about 40. Compared with the aged group, the long-lived group had more naive CD4+ T cells, fewer expanded clones and increased TCR diversity, a pattern suggesting age selection. Donor CMV infection status was unknown, potentially confounding age-related changes in expanded clonotypes. Conclusive comparison of naive and antigen-experienced compartments was prevented by the profiling of bulk unsorted PBMCs.

For this clonotype: The antigen it binds to is not known. No base-level quality is on record; no much larger clone is a single base apart.

V sheds 2 bases and J sheds 6 bases, leaving 21 bases between their ends. The CDR3 covers 16 residues, taking in both the cysteine and the phenylalanine. The only DNA kept is the CDR3, 48 bases in frame from the first base. The germline V gene gives CDR1 as SGHRS and CDR2 as YFSETQ. Library method: 5' RACE. The reads were generated on an Illumina HiSeq 2500. A second PCR of roughly 6 to 12 cycles was performed with a sample-barcoded 5' primer and a J-beta primer mix. A unique molecular identifier was introduced onto each TCR beta cDNA molecule by a template-switch 5' adaptor carrying 12 random nucleotides. At least 2.5 million CDR3-containing paired-end reads were obtained from each sample. The Mint cDNA synthesis kit, primed by a TRBC-specific oligonucleotide, was used to synthesize first-strand cDNA from all RNA. Following uracil-DNA glycosylase treatment, a first 18-cycle PCR with universal primers M1SS and BC2_uni_R was performed on all cDNA. The paper's processing steps were these. For normalization, 1 million high-quality reads were randomly selected from each sample, with every read carrying a distinct molecular identifier. Instead of being binned into consensus sequences, reads with shared molecular identifiers were discarded. MiTCR, set to a Q25 quality threshold and the strictest error-elimination algorithm, was used for CDR3 identification, clonotype clustering and error correction. A nonparametric unseen species model using Euler transformation provided a lower-bound estimate of total TCR beta diversity. TCRdb reanalyzed the raw reads on its own, using fastp at Q25 for trimming and MiXCR for clone calling, and kept in-frame beta chains. All rows with the same CDR3 protein become a single entry with the most common DNA and genes. What appears here as the V and J calls and clone size reflects TCRdb's work, not the paper's. The sample records hundreds of thousands of distinct CDR3 sequences, approximately 59% of which are singletons. In total, the top ten clones hold around 37% of the sample.

Donors were about 36 systemically healthy Caucasian individuals from Russia aged roughly 6 to 90 years. Each donor gave ten milliliters of peripheral blood, collected into EDTA-treated Vacutainer tubes. PBMCs were isolated by Ficoll-Paque density-gradient centrifugation, with at least 6.5 million obtained per sample. Trizol reagent was used to extract total RNA from PBMCs, with at least 5 micrograms per sample. For every donor, flow cytometry on a PBMC aliquot measured the percentage of naive CD45RAhigh/CD27high T cells. The receptor's source is a man aged 60 to 75 in good health. This sequence uses TRBV5-1 and TRBJ2-7, with a tentative D gene TRBD1 over 6 matching bases. The specimen sequenced was blood. In nucleotides, the sequence is TGCGCCAGCAGCTTTTTACCCGGACAGCCAGGCTGCGAGCAGTACTTC. Its protein is CASSFLPGQPGCEQYF.